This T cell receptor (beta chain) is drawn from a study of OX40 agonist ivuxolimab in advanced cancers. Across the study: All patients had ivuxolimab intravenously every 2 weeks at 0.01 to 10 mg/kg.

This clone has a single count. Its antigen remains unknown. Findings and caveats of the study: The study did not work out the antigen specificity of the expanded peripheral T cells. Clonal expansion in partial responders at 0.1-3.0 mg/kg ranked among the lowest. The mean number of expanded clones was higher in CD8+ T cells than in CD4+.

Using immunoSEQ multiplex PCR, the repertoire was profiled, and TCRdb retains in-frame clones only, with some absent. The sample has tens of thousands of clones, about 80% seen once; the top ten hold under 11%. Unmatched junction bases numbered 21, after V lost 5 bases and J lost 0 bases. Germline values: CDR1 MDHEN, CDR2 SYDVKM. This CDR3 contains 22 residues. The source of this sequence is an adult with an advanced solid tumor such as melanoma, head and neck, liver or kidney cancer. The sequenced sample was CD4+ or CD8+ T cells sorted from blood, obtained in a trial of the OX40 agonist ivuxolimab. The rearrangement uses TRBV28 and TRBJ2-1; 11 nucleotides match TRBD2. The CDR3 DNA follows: TGTGCCAGCAGTACTATTAGGGGGCCGTCTAGCGGGAGGCCCAGCTCCTACAATGAGCAGTTCTTC. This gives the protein CASSTIRGPSSGRPSSYNEQFF.